The 18 T cell receptor beta chains presented below share a single source sample, sequenced in a study of cytomegalovirus exposure and HLA in healthy donors. Measured with immunoSEQ multiplex PCR; TCRdb has only the in-frame clones, and not every one. This table has approximately 170,000 clones, approximately 86% appearing once. Sequenced input: PBMCs. These receptors were taken from a man aged 25-40 years in good health and CMV-seropositive.

The CDR3 reads CASSPLGGSYEQYF. CDR3 sequence (DNA): TGTGCCAGCAGCCCCCTGGGGGGCTCCTACGAGCAGTACTTC. The rearrangement joins TRBV5-6 to TRBJ2-7, with a tentative D call TRBD2 (6 bases). The CDR3 spans 14 residues. V was clipped by 4 bases and J by 0 bases, with 11 bases between them. Germline V gene sequence: CDR1 SGHDT, CDR2 YYEEEE.

As DNA, the CDR3 is TGTGCCAGCAGCCCAGGGACTAGCGGGGCTTTCACAGATACGCAGTATTTT. It specifies CASSPGTSGAFTDTQYF. The chain employs TRBV5-4 and TRBJ2-3; 13 bases match TRBD2. V lost 4 bases to trimming and J lost 2 bases; unmatched junction nucleotides: 7. There are 17 residues in the CDR3. Germline V gives CDR1 SGHNT, CDR2 YYREEE (reference sequence).

The chain combines TRBV4-3 with TRBJ2-5; no definite D call. The V end lost 0 bases, the J end lost 1 base, and 15 bases lay between the germline ends. This CDR3 contains 17 residues. CDR1 LGHNA and CDR2 YSLEER come from the germline V gene. The CDR3 sequence: CASSQDRGRVGQETQYF. The DNA of the CDR3 is TGCGCCAGCAGCCAAGATCGAGGCCGGGTCGGCCAAGAGACCCAGTACTTC.

This chain joins TRBV4-2 and TRBJ1-4; 8 bases are a match to TRBD1. The V gene's germline CDR1 is LGHNA and CDR2 YNFKEQ. The CDR3 runs 15 residues. The ends lost 4 bases at V and 6 bases at J; junction bases unmatched: 7. The CDR3, as DNA: TGTGCCAGCAGCCTCAGGACAGGGCTGGATGAAAAACTGTTTTTT. Protein product: CASSLRTGLDEKLFF.

The chain recombines TRBV6-6 with TRBJ2-1; maybe TRBD2 (6 bases). This CDR3 spans 13 amino acids. Germline V lookup: CDR1 MNHNY, CDR2 SVGAGI (reference sequence). The V end was cut by 7 bases, the J end by 6 bases, with 13 bases between. CDR3 loop: CASTYGLLNEQFF. Here the CDR3 DNA reads TGTGCCAGCACGTACGGACTACTCAATGAGCAGTTCTTC.

This clone was seen just once. The rearrangement links TRBV2 to TRBJ2-5; D might be TRBD2 (7 bases). This CDR3 is 17 amino acids long. V gave up 5 bases and J gave up 1 base, with 20 bases separating them. Germline CDR1 reads SNHLY; CDR2 reads FYNNEI. The CDR3 coding sequence is TGTGCCAGCAGTTCTCGGGGGGATGGACAGATCCAAGAGACCCAGTACTTC. Translated, it gives CASSSRGDGQIQETQYF.

The chain recombines TRBV9 with TRBJ1-1, with a tentative D call TRBD1 (5 bases). The V end lost 3 bases, the J end lost 1 base, and 13 bases lay between the germline ends. The CDR3 contains 15 residues. The V gene's germline CDR1 is SGDLS and CDR2 YYNGEE. In DNA, the CDR3 is TGTGCCAGCAGCGACATTCAGGGTAGGAACACTGAAGCTTTCTTT. As protein: CASSDIQGRNTEAFF. Supplemented by reference TRBV9 and TRBJ1-1, the full variable domain reads DSGVTQTPKHLITATGQRVTLRCSPRSGDLSVYWYQQSLDQGLQFLIQYYNGEERAKGNILERFSAQQFPDLHSELNLSSLELGDSALYFCASSDIQGRNTEAFFGQGTRLTVV.

The chain employs TRBV25-1 and TRBJ1-2; possible D gene TRBD1, 6 bases. The CDR3 is 17 amino acids. The V gene lost 4 bases and the J gene lost 2 bases, with 20 bases spanning the gap. Germline CDR1 is MGHDK and CDR2 is SYGVNS. The CDR3 nucleotides are TGTGCCAGCAGTGGAGGCCCGGACAGCCCTGGGAACTATGGCTACACCTTC. This encodes CASSGGPDSPGNYGYTF.

J is TRBJ1-5 and V is TRBV19; 7 bases agree with TRBD1. This CDR3 has 17 residues. Trimming removed 4 bases from V and 0 bases from J; junction bases left unmatched: 9. CDR1 is LNHDA and CDR2 is SQIVND in the germline V gene (reference sequence). CDR3 sequence: CASSTRDRDLSNQPQHF. The CDR3, as DNA: TGTGCCAGTAGTACCCGCGACAGGGACCTTAGCAATCAGCCCCAGCATTTT.

This chain connects TRBV4-1 to TRBJ2-1; D gene ambiguous. The V end lost 0 bases, the J end lost 5 bases, and 5 bases lay between the germline ends. The CDR3 extends over 13 amino acids. Germline lookup yields CDR1 MGHRA and CDR2 YSYEKL. The CDR3 reads CASSQEYNNEQFF. The DNA of the CDR3 is TGCGCCAGCAGCCAAGAGTACAACAATGAGCAGTTCTTC.

The chain recombines TRBV5-1 with TRBJ1-6; maybe TRBD1 (5 bases). The germline V gene encodes CDR1 SGHRS and CDR2 YFSETQ. Trimming stripped 0 bases from V and 11 bases from J, with 9 bases between. This CDR3 region has 13 residues. CDR3 DNA: TGCGCCAGCAGCTTGGCCTTGACAGCACCCCTCCACTTT. This sequence encodes CASSLALTAPLHF.

The V gene is TRBV13, the J gene TRBJ2-7; D is ambiguous. CDR1 is PRHDT, CDR2 FYEKMQ, per germline (reference sequence). The CDR3 is 14 residues long. Trimming removed 5 bases at V and 0 bases at J, with 11 bases between. CDR3 in amino acids: CASSPRSLSYEQYF. In DNA, the CDR3 is TGTGCCAGCAGCCCAAGAAGCCTCTCCTACGAGCAGTACTTC.

The chain uses TRBV9 and TRBJ1-2; 7 nucleotides align to TRBD1. V was clipped by 4 bases and J by 2 bases; unmatched bases: 5. This CDR3 has 14 amino acids. Germline lookup yields CDR1 SGDLS and CDR2 YYNGEE. CDR3 sequence: CASSLTTGNYGYTF. The DNA of the CDR3 is TGTGCCAGCAGCCTTACGACAGGGAACTATGGCTACACCTTC.

V is TRBV10-3 and J is TRBJ2-7, with 10 nucleotides matching TRBD1. V was pared by 7 bases and J by 2 bases, with 11 bases of the junction left unmatched. Germline V gene sequence: CDR1 ENHRY, CDR2 SYGVKD. This CDR3 has 16 amino acids. CDR3 region: CAINAAGQGQTYEQYF. As DNA, the CDR3 is TGTGCCATCAATGCGGCGGGACAGGGGCAAACCTACGAGCAGTACTTC.

The chain links TRBV23-1 to TRBJ2-7; D gene ambiguous. TRBV23-1 qualifies as an ORF whose function is uncertain. V was pared by 0 bases and J by 2 bases, with 14 bases between. The CDR3 consists of 16 residues. The CDR3 sequence is CASSQSNRREAYEQYF. In nucleotides, the CDR3 is TGCGCCAGCAGTCAATCTAACCGGCGAGAGGCCTACGAGCAGTACTTC.

The J gene is TRBJ1-1, the V gene TRBV29-1, with D uncertain. Germline V lookup: CDR1 SQVTM, CDR2 ANQGSEA. CDR3 length equals 14 residues. Trimming removed 5 bases from V and 0 bases from J, with 13 bases in between. CDR3 coding DNA: TGCAGCGTTCTGACACAGAGTTTGAACACTGAAGCTTTCTTT. It is translated as CSVLTQSLNTEAFF.

This sequence joins TRBV30 and TRBJ2-6, with D perhaps TRBD1 (5 bases). Germline V gives CDR1 GTSNPN, CDR2 SVGIG (reference sequence). Between the trimmed V and J ends, which lost 1 base and 0 bases, there was a span of 22 bases. This CDR3 is built from 20 residues. As DNA, the CDR3 is TGTGCCTGGAGTGAAGTCGGCCTCCGGACATTTTACTCTGGGGCCAACGTCCTGACTTTC. Translating it yields CAWSEVGLRTFYSGANVLTF.

This chain's CDR3 is CASSQYASGGPGELFF. CDR3 nucleotides: TGCGCCAGCAGCCAATACGCTAGCGGGGGGCCCGGGGAGCTGTTTTTT. V is TRBV4-1 and J is TRBJ2-2; 11 bases are shared with TRBD2. Losses at the gene ends were 2 bases for V and 6 bases for J; bases not matched to a gene: 5. The CDR3 has 16 residues. Germline CDR1 and CDR2: MGHRA and YSYEKL.